This is a list of T cell receptor beta chains from one sample in a study of T cells in Graves' hyperthyroidism and ophthalmopathy. Via MiXCR, TCRdb re-called the multiplex PCR reads, giving one row per CDR3 protein. The sample lists almost 600,000 distinct CDR3 sequences, around 46% occurring once. The specimen sequenced was peripheral blood or thyroid tissue (not recorded which). The receptors were gathered from a woman between 18 and 29 years old with Graves' hyperthyroidism. CDR3s include the opening cysteine and the closing phenylalanine or tryptophan. The order of the fields is CDR3 protein, CDR3 DNA, D gene, J gene, V gene, clone size. D genes are given only for firm matches. The size of a clone is reported for some rows only, either as once, few or many, or as a class for expanded clones.

CASSLKSEYEQYF	TGCGCCAGCAGCTTGAAAAGTGAATACGAGCAGTACTTC	.	TRBJ2-7	TRBV5-1	many
CSGHRGGETQYF	TGCAGCGGTCACAGGGGAGGCGAGACCCAGTACTTC	.	TRBJ2-5	TRBV29-1	many
CASSSYFDFGGYTF	TGTGCCAGCAGTTCCTATTTTGATTTTGGGGGCTACACCTTC	.	TRBJ1-2	TRBV7-2	many
CSAASGGDYEQYF	TGCAGTGCTGCCAGCGGAGGGGACTACGAGCAGTACTTC	.	TRBJ2-7	TRBV20-1	many
CSARGLAGHTGELFF	TGCAGTGCTAGAGGTCTAGCGGGACACACCGGGGAGCTGTTTTTT	TRBD2	TRBJ2-2	TRBV20-1	many
CASSTPWVRNSPLHF	TGTGCCAGTAGCACCCCCTGGGTCAGAAATTCACCCCTCCACTTT	.	TRBJ1-6	TRBV19	many
CASNRATGPYEQYF	TGTGCCAGCAATAGAGCAACAGGACCCTACGAGCAGTACTTC	.	TRBJ2-7	TRBV7-2	many
CASSLTGQPGELFF	TGTGCCAGCAGCTTGACAGGGCAGCCCGGGGAGCTGTTTTTT	TRBD1	TRBJ2-2	TRBV9	.
CASSLGSSDYEQYF	TGTGCCAGCAGCTTAGGCAGTTCCGATTACGAGCAGTACTTC	.	TRBJ2-7	TRBV7-9	many
CAISEGLARAGTGELFF	TGTGCCATCAGTGAAGGTCTAGCGCGAGCGGGCACCGGGGAGCTGTTTTTT	.	TRBJ2-2	TRBV10-3	.
CASSSDIRGNSPLHF	TGTGCCAGCAGCAGCGACATCAGGGGAAATTCACCCCTCCACTTT	.	TRBJ1-6	TRBV7-9	.